The TCR beta chain under discussion was sequenced for a study of blood T cell repertoires in COVID-19. For the study at large: Nucleic acid was either cDNA or gDNA, and it came from T cells, B-cell-depleted T cells, or PBMCs.

This CDR3 comprises 15 residues. Germline-derived CDR1 and CDR2 are SGHVS and FNYEAQ. V was trimmed by 0 bases and J by 2 bases, leaving 8 bases between them. Original handling: Reference gene primer amplification in the assay estimated nucleated cell counts. Sequenced by immunoSEQ multiplex PCR; TCRdb stores in-frame clones only, minus some. From that table come the V and J calls and clone size; the DNA was used to work out D and trimming. The sample carries about 250,000 clones, about 91% recorded once. Seattle enrolled patients during active infection and tracked them longitudinally. The V call is TRBV7-6, the J call TRBJ1-5; D is unresolved. Sequencing was performed on peripheral blood. The clonotype was recovered from a woman aged 30 to 39 with COVID-19, enrolled during active disease. CDR3 nucleotide sequence: TGTGCCAGCAGCTTAGCGGCTACAGGCAATCAGCCCCAGCATTTT. It yields the protein CASSLAATGNQPQHF.